The entry that follows covers one TCR beta chain sequence. The entry originates in a study of blood T cell repertoires in COVID-19. About the research overall: COVID-19 samples from acute and convalescent phases originated in the United States, Italy and Spain. Nucleic acid was either cDNA or gDNA, and it came from T cells, B-cell-depleted T cells, or PBMCs.

How the authors handled the data: How many nucleated cells were present was estimated from reference gene primer amplification. TCRdb's copy holds only in-frame clones and misses some; the assay was immunoSEQ multiplex PCR. That table gives V, J and clone size, and the DNA gave D and trimming. The repertoire consists of roughly 130,000 clones, with over 80% occurring once and the leading ten covering 1.9%. Germline assignment: CDR1 SGHRS and CDR2 YFSETQ. The CDR3 is 15 residues long. Trimming removed 1 base from V and 7 bases from J; junction bases left unmatched: 9. The gene calls are TRBV5-1 and TRBJ2-5; TRBD2 agrees at 8 bases. The receptor was derived from a man between 65 and 80 years old with acute or convalescent COVID-19. The source material was peripheral blood. DNA of the CDR3: TGCGCCAGCAGCTTGACGGGGGGGGACCGACCGACCCAGTACTTC. Its translation: CASSLTGGDRPTQYF. The complete variable domain, with remaining parts taken from reference TRBV5-1 and TRBJ2-5, reads KAGVTQTPRYLIKTRGQQVTLSCSPISGHRSVSWYQQTPGQGLQFLFEYFSETQRNKGNFPGRFSGRQFSNSRSEMNVSTLELGDSALYLCASSLTGGDRPTQYFGPGTRLLVL.